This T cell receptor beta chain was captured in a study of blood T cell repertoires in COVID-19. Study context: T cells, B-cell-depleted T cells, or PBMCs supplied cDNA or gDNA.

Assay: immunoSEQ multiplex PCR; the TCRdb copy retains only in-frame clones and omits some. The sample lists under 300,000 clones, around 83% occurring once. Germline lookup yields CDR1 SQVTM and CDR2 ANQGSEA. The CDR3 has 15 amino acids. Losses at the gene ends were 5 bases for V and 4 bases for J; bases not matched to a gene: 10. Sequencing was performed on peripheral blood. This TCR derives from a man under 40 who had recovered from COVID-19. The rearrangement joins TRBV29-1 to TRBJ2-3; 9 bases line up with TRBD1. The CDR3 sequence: CSVTHRGPPADTQYF. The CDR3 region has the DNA TGCAGCGTTACTCACAGGGGGCCGCCGGCAGATACGCAGTATTTT.